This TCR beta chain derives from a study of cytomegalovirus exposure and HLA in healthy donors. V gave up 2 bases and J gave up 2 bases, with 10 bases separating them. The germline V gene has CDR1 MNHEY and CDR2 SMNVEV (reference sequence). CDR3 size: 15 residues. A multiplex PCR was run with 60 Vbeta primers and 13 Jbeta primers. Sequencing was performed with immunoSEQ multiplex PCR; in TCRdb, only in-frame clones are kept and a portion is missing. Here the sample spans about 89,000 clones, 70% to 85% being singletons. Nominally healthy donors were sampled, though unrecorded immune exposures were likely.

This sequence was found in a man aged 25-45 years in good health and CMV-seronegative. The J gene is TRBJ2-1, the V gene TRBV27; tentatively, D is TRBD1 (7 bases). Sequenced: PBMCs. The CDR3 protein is CASSLQGGAYNEQFF. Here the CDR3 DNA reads TGTGCCAGCAGTTTACAGGGGGGAGCCTACAATGAGCAGTTCTTC.